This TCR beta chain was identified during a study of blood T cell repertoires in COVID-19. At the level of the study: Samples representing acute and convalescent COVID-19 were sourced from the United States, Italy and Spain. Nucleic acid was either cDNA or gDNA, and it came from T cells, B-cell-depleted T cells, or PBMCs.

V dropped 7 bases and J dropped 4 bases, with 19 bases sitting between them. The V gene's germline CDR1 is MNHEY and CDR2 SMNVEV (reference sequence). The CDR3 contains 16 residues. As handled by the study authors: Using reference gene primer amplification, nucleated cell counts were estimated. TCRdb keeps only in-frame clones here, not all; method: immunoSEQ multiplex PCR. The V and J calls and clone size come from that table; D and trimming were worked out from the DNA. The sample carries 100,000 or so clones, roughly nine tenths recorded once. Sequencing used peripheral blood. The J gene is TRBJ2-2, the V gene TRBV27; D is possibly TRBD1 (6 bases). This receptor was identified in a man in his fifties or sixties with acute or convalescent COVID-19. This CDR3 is CASNAQGQVITGELFF. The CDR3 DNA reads TGTGCCAGCAACGCACAGGGTCAAGTAATCACCGGGGAGCTGTTTTTT.